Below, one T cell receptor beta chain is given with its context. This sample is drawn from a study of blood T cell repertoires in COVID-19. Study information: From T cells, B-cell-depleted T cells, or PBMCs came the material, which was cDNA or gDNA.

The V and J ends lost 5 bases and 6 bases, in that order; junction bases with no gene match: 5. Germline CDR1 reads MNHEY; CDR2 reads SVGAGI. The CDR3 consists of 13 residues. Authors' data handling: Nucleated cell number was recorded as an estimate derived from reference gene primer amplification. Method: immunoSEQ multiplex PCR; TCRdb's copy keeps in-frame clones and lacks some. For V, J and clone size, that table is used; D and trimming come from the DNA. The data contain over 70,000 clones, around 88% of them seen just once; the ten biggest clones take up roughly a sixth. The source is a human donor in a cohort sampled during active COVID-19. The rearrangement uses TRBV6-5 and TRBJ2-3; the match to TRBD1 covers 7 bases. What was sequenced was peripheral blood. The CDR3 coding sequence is TGTGCCAGCAGTCCTGAGGGGGCGGATACGCAGTATTTT. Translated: CASSPEGADTQYF.